What follows are 24 T cell receptor beta chains derived from one specimen sequenced in a study of T cell repertoires in cytomegalovirus infection. Each CDR3 protein gets one entry after TCRdb re-called the reads with MiXCR. Altogether 290,000 or so distinct CDR3 sequences are present, around 9.1% being singletons, with the ten largest covering around 2.5%. Sequencing input: PBMCs. The receptors originated from a human donor in good health (CMV status not recorded). Some clones in this sample may be carry-over from other donors' samples.

This clonotype has ten or more counts. V and J are TRBV7-9 and TRBJ2-7; D call uncertain. The V and J ends lost 2 bases and 6 bases respectively, with 20 bases between them. Germline V gene data show CDR1 as SEHNR and CDR2 as FQNEAQ (reference sequence). The CDR3 length is 16 residues. As DNA, the CDR3 is TGTGCCAGCAGCTTATTGGGGATCGAATTGGAGAGCGAGCAGTACTTC. As protein: CASSLLGIELESEQYF.

In this sample, this clonotype turned up a few times. The chain uses TRBV15 and TRBJ1-4; D gene uncertain. CDR3 length equals 14 residues. The germline CDR1 and CDR2 sequences are LNHNV and YYDKDF (reference sequence). Between the trimmed V and J ends, which lost 1 base and 3 bases, there was a span of 6 bases. The DNA of the CDR3 is TGTGCCACCAGCAGAGTCCGACCTAATGAAAAACTGTTTTTT. Its protein product is CATSRVRPNEKLFF.

This clonotype was recorded at least ten times. This chain uses TRBV6-1 with TRBJ1-1; D is ambiguous. Trimming took 4 bases from V and 4 from J, leaving 7 bases between them. Per germline, CDR1 MNHNS and CDR2 SASEGT. The length of the CDR3 is 12 residues. The CDR3 spells CASSAGLTEAFF. The CDR3, as DNA: TGTGCCAGCAGTGCCGGGCTCACTGAAGCTTTCTTT.

This clonotype was recorded many times. The gene calls are TRBV29-1 and TRBJ1-2; the match to TRBD1 covers 12 bases. Germline V gene lookup returns CDR1 SQVTM and CDR2 ANQGSEA. This CDR3 is built from 14 residues. The V and J ends lost 8 bases and 5 bases, in that order; junction bases with no gene match: 9. The CDR3: CSSWGTGGSYGYTF. CDR3 sequence (DNA): TGCAGCTCCTGGGGGACAGGGGGCAGTTATGGCTACACCTTC. Variable domain in full (rest from reference TRBV29-1 and TRBJ1-2): SAVISQKPSRDICQRGTSLTIQCQVDSQVTMMFWYRQQPGQSLTLIATANQGSEATYESGFVIDKFPISRPNLTFSTLTVSNMSPEDSSIYLCSSWGTGGSYGYTFGSGTRLTVV.

This clonotype was observed a few times. This chain links TRBV3-1 with TRBJ1-6, with D possibly TRBD1 on 5 matching bases. The CDR3 totals 17 residues. V was pared by 1 base and J by 0 bases, with 10 bases between. Germline V gives CDR1 LGHDT, CDR2 YNNKEL (reference sequence). The CDR3 is CASSQGGESSYNSPLHF. CDR3 bases: TGTGCCAGCAGCCAAGGAGGGGAGAGCTCCTATAATTCACCCCTCCACTTT.

This clonotype was detected ten times or more. CDR3 bases: TGTGCCAGCAGCTTAGCGCAAGGGAGCGGGGCCAACGTCCTGACTTTC. Amino acids: CASSLAQGSGANVLTF. The chain employs TRBV7-2 and TRBJ2-6, with a tentative D call TRBD2 (5 bases). Between the trimmed V and J ends, which lost 0 bases and 4 bases, there was a span of 10 bases. Per the germline V gene, CDR1 is SGHTA and CDR2 is FQGNSA. This CDR3 comprises 16 residues.

V gene TRBV28 combines with J gene TRBJ1-5, with TRBD1 matching over 10 bases. V shed 4 bases and J 8 bases; nucleotides not matched to a gene: 17. The V gene's germline CDR1 is MDHEN and CDR2 SYDVKM. The CDR3 is 18 amino acids. CDR3 nucleotide sequence: TGTGCCAGCAGTTCATATAGATTCGGGACAGGGGTTATGGAGCCCCAGCATTTT. Its translation: CASSSYRFGTGVMEPQHF.

This clonotype was detected many times. The chain carries TRBV6-1 and TRBJ1-3, with D perhaps TRBD1 (5 bases). Trimming removed 6 bases from V and 8 bases from J, with 11 bases in between. The CDR3 runs to 12 residues. CDR1 and CDR2 from the germline V gene are MNHNS and SASEGT. CDR3 loop: CASRDVGDTIYF. The CDR3 nucleotides read TGTGCCAGCAGAGACGTGGGGGACACCATATATTTT.

Ten or more counts support this clonotype. The rearrangement uses TRBV12-3 or TRBV12-4 and TRBJ1-3; possibly TRBD1 for D (6 bases). This CDR3 has 15 residues. Trimming pared 6 bases from V and 0 bases from J, leaving 12 bases between. CDR3 nucleotides: TGTGCCAGCAGCGGCGGACAGCTCTCTGGAAACACCATATATTTT. This codes for CASSGGQLSGNTIYF.

This clonotype was seen ten or more times. The chain employs TRBV19 and TRBJ2-5; D is possibly TRBD2 (6 bases). Germline V gene lookup returns CDR1 LNHDA and CDR2 SQIVND (reference sequence). The CDR3 is 16 residues long. Trimming pared 1 base from V and 0 bases from J, leaving 12 bases between. CDR3: CASSIGRAWYQETQYF. The DNA of the CDR3 is TGTGCCAGTAGTATAGGGAGGGCTTGGTACCAAGAGACCCAGTACTTC.

The rearrangement uses TRBV28 and TRBJ2-7; no reliable D call. The CDR3 is 13 amino acids. Trimming shortened V by 6 bases and J by 6 bases, and 15 bases separated the two germline ends. Germline CDR1 and CDR2: MDHEN and SYDVKM. CDR3 sequence (DNA): TGTGCCAGCAGGAACCTGTTTAGAGGCGAGCAGTACGTC. Protein product: CASRNLFRGEQYV.

The chain links TRBV29-1 to TRBJ2-1, with 7 bases that match TRBD1. The germline gives CDR1 SQVTM, CDR2 ANQGSEA. V was clipped by 6 bases and J by 7 bases; unmatched bases: 12. The CDR3 runs to 14 residues. The CDR3 DNA reads as TGCAGCGTCCTACAGGGGTGGAAGGGGAATGAGCAGTTCTTC. Translation gives CSVLQGWKGNEQFF.

This clonotype has at least ten counts. The chain combines TRBV29-1 with TRBJ2-7; tentatively, D is TRBD1 (6 bases). The CDR3 is 11 residues long. Germline V gene sequence: CDR1 SQVTM, CDR2 ANQGSEA. Trimming took 7 bases from V and 2 from J, leaving 9 bases between them. CDR3 coding DNA: TGCAGCGCAGGGGAGACCTACGAGCAGTACTTC. As protein: CSAGETYEQYF.

In this sample, this clonotype turned up a few times. The rearrangement links TRBV6-5 to TRBJ1-4, with D unresolved. The CDR3 extends over 16 amino acids. Per germline, CDR1 MNHEY and CDR2 SVGAGI. Trimming shortened V by 2 bases and J by 3 bases, and 13 bases separated the two germline ends. The CDR3 protein is CASSYTRPRANEKLFF. Written as DNA, the CDR3 is TGTGCCAGCAGTTACACACGGCCGAGGGCTAATGAAAAACTGTTTTTT.

In this sample, this clonotype turned up a few times. The chain is built from TRBV20-1 and TRBJ2-5; D unclear. This CDR3 contains 14 residues. Germline values: CDR1 DFQATT, CDR2 SNEGSKA (reference sequence). V was shortened by 2 bases and J by 3 bases, with 13 bases between the two germline ends. The CDR3 protein is CSARSWQEKETQYF. The CDR3 DNA sequence: TGCAGTGCTAGAAGTTGGCAGGAGAAAGAGACCCAGTACTTC.

Only a few counts were recorded for this clonotype. The chain uses TRBV15 and TRBJ1-3; the D is unclear. The CDR3 has 15 residues. Looked up from germline, CDR1 is LNHNV and CDR2 is YYDKDF (reference sequence). Trimming removed 0 bases from V and 1 base from J, with 7 bases in between. CDR3 sequence reads: CATSRDLGSGNTIYF. The CDR3 DNA is TGTGCCACCAGCAGAGATCTCGGGTCTGGAAACACCATATATTTT. The complete variable domain, with remaining parts taken from reference TRBV15 and TRBJ1-3, reads DAMVIQNPRYQVTQFGKPVTLSCSQTLNHNVMYWYQQKSSQAPKLLFHYYDKDFNNEADTPDNFQSRRPNTSFCFLDIRSPGLGDTAMYLCATSRDLGSGNTIYFGEGSWLTVV.

This clonotype was seen ten or more times. The gene calls are TRBV7-2 and TRBJ2-1; TRBD1 matches at 8 bases. Germline values: CDR1 SGHTA, CDR2 FQGNSA. The V gene end was trimmed by 5 bases and the J gene end by 2 bases; junction bases not matched to a gene: 2. The CDR3 is 14 amino acids. The CDR3 DNA is TGTGCCAGCAGCGGGGGACAGGCCTACAATGAGCAGTTCTTC. It codes for CASSGGQAYNEQFF.

This clonotype was counted a few times. This chain links TRBV19 with TRBJ1-2, with D uncertain. The V gene lost 6 bases and the J gene lost 1 base, with 12 bases spanning the gap. This CDR3 contains 14 residues. Per germline, CDR1 LNHDA and CDR2 SQIVND (reference sequence). As DNA, the CDR3 is TGTGCCAGTAGCGCCGGGAAGGTTAACTATGGCTACACCTTC. It codes for CASSAGKVNYGYTF.

This clonotype was recorded many times. The chain links TRBV7-2 to TRBJ1-6; 8 nucleotides agree with TRBD1. CDR1 is SGHTA, CDR2 FQGNSA, per germline. J gave up 10 bases and V 5 bases, and 7 bases lay outside the gene matches. The CDR3 sequence is 14 residues long. The CDR3 loop is CASSRQGNLSPLHF. The CDR3 DNA is TGTGCCAGCAGCCGACAGGGGAATTTGTCACCCCTCCACTTT.

This clonotype was counted between two and nine times. This chain links TRBV20-1 with TRBJ2-7, with 12 bases fitting TRBD2. The CDR3 has 14 residues. From germline, CDR1 is DFQATT and CDR2 SNEGSKA (reference sequence). The V and J ends lost 6 bases and 4 bases, in that order; junction bases with no gene match: 7. CDR3 in amino acids: CSALRTSGAYEQYV. The CDR3 bases are TGCAGTGCCCTGAGGACTAGCGGGGCGTACGAGCAGTACGTC.

The chain couples TRBV20-1 to TRBJ2-2; the D gene is possibly TRBD1 (6 bases). The germline V and J ends were trimmed by 6 bases and 6 bases, with 17 bases remaining between them. Germline V lookup: CDR1 DFQATT, CDR2 SNEGSKA (reference sequence). The CDR3 runs to 14 residues. The CDR3 here is CSAKVGARPGELFF. The CDR3 region has the DNA TGCAGTGCCAAGGTGGGGGCCCGACCCGGGGAGCTGTTTTTT.

CDR3 protein: CAISDPGQGRTEAFF. The CDR3 DNA is TGTGCCATCAGTGATCCTGGACAGGGGAGAACTGAAGCTTTCTTT. The chain joins TRBV10-3 to TRBJ1-1, with TRBD1 matching 9 bases. Germline CDR1 is ENHRY and CDR2 is SYGVKD. The trim removed 3 bases at V and 5 bases at J, leaving 7 bases unmatched. The CDR3 covers 15 residues.

The chain employs TRBV28 and TRBJ2-7; D not certain. The germline V gene encodes CDR1 MDHEN and CDR2 SYDVKM. Trimming shortened V by 4 bases and J by 1 base, and 8 bases separated the two germline ends. The CDR3 spans 13 residues. The CDR3 bases are TGTGCCAGCAGTTCTCCTAGGTCCTACGAGCAGTACGTC. Translated, it gives CASSSPRSYEQYV.

This clonotype appeared once. The chain couples TRBV2 to TRBJ2-7; D is ambiguous. The CDR3 length is 14 residues. Trimming removed 6 bases at V and 6 bases at J, with 18 bases between. Per germline, CDR1 SNHLY and CDR2 FYNNEI. The CDR3 DNA reads TGTGCCAGCAGAAGGGATGGGCAGACGGGCGAGCAGTACTTC. This encodes CASRRDGQTGEQYF.